This T cell receptor (beta chain) was recovered during a study of T cells in Graves' hyperthyroidism and ophthalmopathy. Overall study: Initial diagnosis, before any treatment, was when peripheral blood was collected. Study-level results: Prediction of ophthalmopathy progression came a median 6.5 months pre-onset.

Between the trimmed V and J ends, which lost 6 bases and 2 bases, there was a span of 22 bases. The CDR3 is 17 amino acids. The germline V gene has CDR1 LNHDA and CDR2 SQIVND (reference sequence). Uncontrolled infection, other autoimmune disease, pregnancy or lactation barred patients from enrollment. It was RNA transcripts that yielded the amplified TCR beta CDR3 regions. HTBI primers drove first-round RT-PCR of the TCR CDR3. TCRdb called the multiplex PCR reads again in MiXCR, with one record for every CDR3 protein. The sample holds fewer than 700,000 distinct CDR3 sequences; about 16% are singletons and the top ten take approximately 3.8%. As regards this clonotype: What it recognizes is unknown.

This sequence was found in a woman younger than 45 with Graves' hyperthyroidism. The specimen was blood. The chain is built from TRBV19 and TRBJ1-1, with D possibly being TRBD1 (5 bases). CDR3 nucleotide sequence: TGTGCCAGTAGCTCCCGGGACCCCGTCCAAGTCAACACTGAAGCTTTCTTT. Translating gives CASSSRDPVQVNTEAFF.